This T cell receptor beta chain was sequenced in a study of resident and recirculating memory T cells in vitiligo. Across the whole study: Epidermis came from shave biopsies of lesional and nonlesional sites, plus PBMCs.

Clones were read by immunoSEQ multiplex PCR, and TCRdb kept only the in-frame ones, dropping some. This sample yields roughly 76,000 clones, of which roughly nine tenths are seen a single time; 4% to 5.5% belongs to the top ten. CDR3 length: 15 residues. Germline values: CDR1 MGHRA, CDR2 YSYEKL. J lost 4 bases, V lost 1 base, and 1 base had no gene match. Confetti depigmentation, marking active vitiligo, was absent in these patients. V is TRBV4-1 and J is TRBJ1-5; 10 bases fit TRBD1. The receptor was isolated from a male donor with vitiligo. Sequences were obtained from blood. This CDR3 is CASSQGQGANQPQHF. Written as DNA, the CDR3 is TGCGCCAGCAGCCAAGGACAGGGGGCGAATCAGCCCCAGCATTTT.